This TCR beta chain emerged from a study of T cell clones after liver transplantation. CDR3 size: 14 residues. V lost 4 bases and J 7 bases, leaving 14 bases between the germline ends. Germline V gene sequence: CDR1 MNHEY, CDR2 SVGAGI. TCRdb keeps only in-frame clones here, not all; method: immunoSEQ multiplex PCR. The sample includes around 110,000 clones, just over 90% seen only once; the top ten take 0.75% to 0.85%. This sample comprised CD4+ T cells from blood, obtained 12 months after liver transplant. This sequence joins TRBV6-5 and TRBJ2-1; D perhaps matches TRBD2 (6 bases). The receptor's source is a human patient who received a liver transplant. Some T cells may originate from the graft donor. The CDR3 DNA reads as TGTGCCAGCAGTTCTGGCGGGATGAGGAATGAGCAGTTCTTC. Translated, it gives CASSSGGMRNEQFF.